This passage covers 12 T cell receptor beta chains from one sample sequenced in a study of regulatory T cells in long-lasting Graves disease. Through Arm-PCR of CDR3 regions and iRepertoire HTBI primers, TCR beta libraries were built. Via MiXCR, TCRdb re-called the multiplex PCR reads, giving one row per CDR3 protein. The table lists roughly 420,000 distinct CDR3 sequences, 12% to 15% of them singletons, with more than 15% in the top ten. Time point indicated: newly diagnosed GD, antithyroid drugs for less than 3 months. The TCR library was made from RNA that had been extracted from PBMCs in TRIzol. These data also featured in a second study, about T cells in Graves' hyperthyroidism and ophthalmopathy.

The starting material was peripheral blood mononuclear cells (PBMCs), obtained at new diagnosis, from a patient treated with antithyroid drugs. These receptors came from a woman aged 45-59 years with Graves disease.

There are many counts of this clonotype. This sequence joins TRBV30 and TRBJ2-1; D remains ambiguous. CDR1 GTSNPN and CDR2 SVGIG come from the germline V gene (reference sequence). Between the trimmed V and J ends, which lost 1 base and 7 bases, there was a span of 8 bases. The CDR3 has 12 amino acids. The CDR3: CAWSGALNEQFF. CDR3 in DNA: TGTGCCTGGAGTGGGGCTCTAAATGAGCAGTTCTTC.

This clonotype came up a few times. V gene TRBV3-1 combines with J gene TRBJ2-4; 12 positions match TRBD1. Germline V gene lookup returns CDR1 LGHDT and CDR2 YNNKEL (reference sequence). After removal of 4 bases from V and 8 bases from J, the junction contained 9 bases not matched to a gene. The CDR3 is 16 residues long. Written as DNA, the CDR3 is TGTGCCAGCAGCCGCGTGGGACAGGGGGCTCGGGACATTCAGTACTTC. This codes for CASSRVGQGARDIQYF.

This clonotype occurred a few times. This sequence joins TRBV10-3 and TRBJ1-3, with 7 bases matching TRBD1. Trimming at V came to 5 bases and at J to 0 bases, leaving 7 bases not matched to a gene. There are 16 residues in the CDR3. Germline-derived CDR1 and CDR2 are ENHRY and SYGVKD. The CDR3, as DNA: TGTGCCATCAGTCCCGGGACAGTGGCCTCTGGAAACACCATATATTTT. Protein: CAISPGTVASGNTIYF.

The table lists this clonotype with many counts. The genes are TRBV6-2 or TRBV6-3 and TRBJ2-3; D perhaps matches TRBD2 (5 bases). The CDR3 is made up of 15 amino acids. The germline V gene has CDR1 MNHEY and CDR2 SVGEGT. V lost 6 bases and J 7 bases, leaving 20 bases between the germline ends. CDR3 amino acids: CASRPQAEETHTQYF. The CDR3 bases are TGTGCCAGCAGGCCCCAGGCGGAGGAGACGCATACGCAGTATTTT.

In DNA form, the CDR3 reads TGTGCCAGTAGATCTCCGGGACAGCTCCACTCTGGAAACACCATATATTTT. Amino acids: CASRSPGQLHSGNTIYF. J is TRBJ1-3 and V is TRBV19; TRBD1 matches 7 bases. This CDR3 has 17 residues. V gave up 6 bases and J gave up 0 bases; unmatched junction bases: 11. Germline CDR1 and CDR2: LNHDA and SQIVND (reference sequence).

This clonotype has a handful of counts. V usage is TRBV28 and J usage is TRBJ1-5; the D gene is possibly TRBD1 (6 bases). V shed 6 bases and J shed 4 bases, with 13 bases lying between them. The germline V gene encodes CDR1 MDHEN and CDR2 SYDVKM. The CDR3 totals 14 residues. The CDR3 DNA is TGTGCCAGCAGGGACGGACAGTTGAATCAGCCCCAGCATTTT. Its translation: CASRDGQLNQPQHF. Variable domain in full (rest from reference TRBV28 and TRBJ1-5): DVKVTQSSRYLVKRTGEKVFLECVQDMDHENMFWYRQDPGLGLRLIYFSYDVKMKEKGDIPEGYSVSREKKERFSLILESASTNQTSMYLCASRDGQLNQPQHFGDGTRLSIL.

The V gene is TRBV4-1, the J gene TRBJ1-5; D unresolved. Trimming removed 1 base from V and 4 bases from J, with 5 bases in between. This CDR3 is 13 amino acids long. Germline CDR1 is MGHRA and CDR2 is YSYEKL. CDR3 residues: CASSQATNQPQHF. The CDR3 nucleotides read TGCGCCAGCAGCCAAGCAACAAATCAGCCCCAGCATTTT.

This clonotype was recorded at least ten times. The chain combines TRBV5-5 with TRBJ2-1, with 12 bases fitting TRBD2. Germline CDR1 is SGHKS and CDR2 is YYEKEE (reference sequence). After removal of 2 bases from V and 4 bases from J, the junction contained 7 bases not matched to a gene. The CDR3 consists of 17 residues. CDR3 sequence: CASSFPLAGGPYNEQFF. The CDR3 bases are TGTGCCAGCAGCTTTCCTCTAGCGGGAGGGCCGTACAATGAGCAGTTCTTC.

The rearrangement links TRBV5-1 to TRBJ1-2, with D perhaps matching TRBD1 (6 bases). Trimming took off 4 bases at V and 4 bases at J, with 11 bases between the two ends. CDR3 length: 13 residues. Germline CDR1 is SGHRS and CDR2 is YFSETQ. The CDR3 loop reads CASSADSPYGYTF. For the CDR3, the DNA is TGCGCCAGCAGCGCGGACAGCCCCTATGGCTACACCTTC.

This clonotype came up many times. The J gene is TRBJ2-2, the V gene TRBV27; 7 nucleotides line up with TRBD1. The CDR3 has 13 residues. The V gene's germline CDR1 is MNHEY and CDR2 SMNVEV (reference sequence). V trimming: 5 bases; J trimming: 7 bases; junction bases outside the gene matches: 4. Here the CDR3 reads CASSPTGIGELFF. The DNA for the CDR3 is TGTGCCAGCAGTCCGACAGGGATCGGGGAGCTGTTTTTT.

The chain employs TRBV11-2 and TRBJ1-4, with D possibly TRBD1 on 5 matching bases. The CDR3 is made up of 14 amino acids. Deletions cut 4 bases from V and 8 bases from J, with 14 bases between. Germline CDR1 is SGHAT and CDR2 is FQNNGV. DNA for the CDR3: TGTGCCAGCAGCTACGGGGGGGTAGGGGAAAAACTGTTTTTT. As protein: CASSYGGVGEKLFF.

In its sample, this clonotype was seen many times. This chain joins TRBV6-1 and TRBJ2-3; D unresolved. CDR1 is MNHNS, CDR2 SASEGT, per germline. The CDR3 runs 13 residues. Trimming removed 8 bases from V and 3 bases from J, with 12 bases in between. In DNA form, the CDR3 reads TGTGCCAGCGAGAGAAGGGAAACAGATACGCAGTATTTT. Its protein product is CASERRETDTQYF.